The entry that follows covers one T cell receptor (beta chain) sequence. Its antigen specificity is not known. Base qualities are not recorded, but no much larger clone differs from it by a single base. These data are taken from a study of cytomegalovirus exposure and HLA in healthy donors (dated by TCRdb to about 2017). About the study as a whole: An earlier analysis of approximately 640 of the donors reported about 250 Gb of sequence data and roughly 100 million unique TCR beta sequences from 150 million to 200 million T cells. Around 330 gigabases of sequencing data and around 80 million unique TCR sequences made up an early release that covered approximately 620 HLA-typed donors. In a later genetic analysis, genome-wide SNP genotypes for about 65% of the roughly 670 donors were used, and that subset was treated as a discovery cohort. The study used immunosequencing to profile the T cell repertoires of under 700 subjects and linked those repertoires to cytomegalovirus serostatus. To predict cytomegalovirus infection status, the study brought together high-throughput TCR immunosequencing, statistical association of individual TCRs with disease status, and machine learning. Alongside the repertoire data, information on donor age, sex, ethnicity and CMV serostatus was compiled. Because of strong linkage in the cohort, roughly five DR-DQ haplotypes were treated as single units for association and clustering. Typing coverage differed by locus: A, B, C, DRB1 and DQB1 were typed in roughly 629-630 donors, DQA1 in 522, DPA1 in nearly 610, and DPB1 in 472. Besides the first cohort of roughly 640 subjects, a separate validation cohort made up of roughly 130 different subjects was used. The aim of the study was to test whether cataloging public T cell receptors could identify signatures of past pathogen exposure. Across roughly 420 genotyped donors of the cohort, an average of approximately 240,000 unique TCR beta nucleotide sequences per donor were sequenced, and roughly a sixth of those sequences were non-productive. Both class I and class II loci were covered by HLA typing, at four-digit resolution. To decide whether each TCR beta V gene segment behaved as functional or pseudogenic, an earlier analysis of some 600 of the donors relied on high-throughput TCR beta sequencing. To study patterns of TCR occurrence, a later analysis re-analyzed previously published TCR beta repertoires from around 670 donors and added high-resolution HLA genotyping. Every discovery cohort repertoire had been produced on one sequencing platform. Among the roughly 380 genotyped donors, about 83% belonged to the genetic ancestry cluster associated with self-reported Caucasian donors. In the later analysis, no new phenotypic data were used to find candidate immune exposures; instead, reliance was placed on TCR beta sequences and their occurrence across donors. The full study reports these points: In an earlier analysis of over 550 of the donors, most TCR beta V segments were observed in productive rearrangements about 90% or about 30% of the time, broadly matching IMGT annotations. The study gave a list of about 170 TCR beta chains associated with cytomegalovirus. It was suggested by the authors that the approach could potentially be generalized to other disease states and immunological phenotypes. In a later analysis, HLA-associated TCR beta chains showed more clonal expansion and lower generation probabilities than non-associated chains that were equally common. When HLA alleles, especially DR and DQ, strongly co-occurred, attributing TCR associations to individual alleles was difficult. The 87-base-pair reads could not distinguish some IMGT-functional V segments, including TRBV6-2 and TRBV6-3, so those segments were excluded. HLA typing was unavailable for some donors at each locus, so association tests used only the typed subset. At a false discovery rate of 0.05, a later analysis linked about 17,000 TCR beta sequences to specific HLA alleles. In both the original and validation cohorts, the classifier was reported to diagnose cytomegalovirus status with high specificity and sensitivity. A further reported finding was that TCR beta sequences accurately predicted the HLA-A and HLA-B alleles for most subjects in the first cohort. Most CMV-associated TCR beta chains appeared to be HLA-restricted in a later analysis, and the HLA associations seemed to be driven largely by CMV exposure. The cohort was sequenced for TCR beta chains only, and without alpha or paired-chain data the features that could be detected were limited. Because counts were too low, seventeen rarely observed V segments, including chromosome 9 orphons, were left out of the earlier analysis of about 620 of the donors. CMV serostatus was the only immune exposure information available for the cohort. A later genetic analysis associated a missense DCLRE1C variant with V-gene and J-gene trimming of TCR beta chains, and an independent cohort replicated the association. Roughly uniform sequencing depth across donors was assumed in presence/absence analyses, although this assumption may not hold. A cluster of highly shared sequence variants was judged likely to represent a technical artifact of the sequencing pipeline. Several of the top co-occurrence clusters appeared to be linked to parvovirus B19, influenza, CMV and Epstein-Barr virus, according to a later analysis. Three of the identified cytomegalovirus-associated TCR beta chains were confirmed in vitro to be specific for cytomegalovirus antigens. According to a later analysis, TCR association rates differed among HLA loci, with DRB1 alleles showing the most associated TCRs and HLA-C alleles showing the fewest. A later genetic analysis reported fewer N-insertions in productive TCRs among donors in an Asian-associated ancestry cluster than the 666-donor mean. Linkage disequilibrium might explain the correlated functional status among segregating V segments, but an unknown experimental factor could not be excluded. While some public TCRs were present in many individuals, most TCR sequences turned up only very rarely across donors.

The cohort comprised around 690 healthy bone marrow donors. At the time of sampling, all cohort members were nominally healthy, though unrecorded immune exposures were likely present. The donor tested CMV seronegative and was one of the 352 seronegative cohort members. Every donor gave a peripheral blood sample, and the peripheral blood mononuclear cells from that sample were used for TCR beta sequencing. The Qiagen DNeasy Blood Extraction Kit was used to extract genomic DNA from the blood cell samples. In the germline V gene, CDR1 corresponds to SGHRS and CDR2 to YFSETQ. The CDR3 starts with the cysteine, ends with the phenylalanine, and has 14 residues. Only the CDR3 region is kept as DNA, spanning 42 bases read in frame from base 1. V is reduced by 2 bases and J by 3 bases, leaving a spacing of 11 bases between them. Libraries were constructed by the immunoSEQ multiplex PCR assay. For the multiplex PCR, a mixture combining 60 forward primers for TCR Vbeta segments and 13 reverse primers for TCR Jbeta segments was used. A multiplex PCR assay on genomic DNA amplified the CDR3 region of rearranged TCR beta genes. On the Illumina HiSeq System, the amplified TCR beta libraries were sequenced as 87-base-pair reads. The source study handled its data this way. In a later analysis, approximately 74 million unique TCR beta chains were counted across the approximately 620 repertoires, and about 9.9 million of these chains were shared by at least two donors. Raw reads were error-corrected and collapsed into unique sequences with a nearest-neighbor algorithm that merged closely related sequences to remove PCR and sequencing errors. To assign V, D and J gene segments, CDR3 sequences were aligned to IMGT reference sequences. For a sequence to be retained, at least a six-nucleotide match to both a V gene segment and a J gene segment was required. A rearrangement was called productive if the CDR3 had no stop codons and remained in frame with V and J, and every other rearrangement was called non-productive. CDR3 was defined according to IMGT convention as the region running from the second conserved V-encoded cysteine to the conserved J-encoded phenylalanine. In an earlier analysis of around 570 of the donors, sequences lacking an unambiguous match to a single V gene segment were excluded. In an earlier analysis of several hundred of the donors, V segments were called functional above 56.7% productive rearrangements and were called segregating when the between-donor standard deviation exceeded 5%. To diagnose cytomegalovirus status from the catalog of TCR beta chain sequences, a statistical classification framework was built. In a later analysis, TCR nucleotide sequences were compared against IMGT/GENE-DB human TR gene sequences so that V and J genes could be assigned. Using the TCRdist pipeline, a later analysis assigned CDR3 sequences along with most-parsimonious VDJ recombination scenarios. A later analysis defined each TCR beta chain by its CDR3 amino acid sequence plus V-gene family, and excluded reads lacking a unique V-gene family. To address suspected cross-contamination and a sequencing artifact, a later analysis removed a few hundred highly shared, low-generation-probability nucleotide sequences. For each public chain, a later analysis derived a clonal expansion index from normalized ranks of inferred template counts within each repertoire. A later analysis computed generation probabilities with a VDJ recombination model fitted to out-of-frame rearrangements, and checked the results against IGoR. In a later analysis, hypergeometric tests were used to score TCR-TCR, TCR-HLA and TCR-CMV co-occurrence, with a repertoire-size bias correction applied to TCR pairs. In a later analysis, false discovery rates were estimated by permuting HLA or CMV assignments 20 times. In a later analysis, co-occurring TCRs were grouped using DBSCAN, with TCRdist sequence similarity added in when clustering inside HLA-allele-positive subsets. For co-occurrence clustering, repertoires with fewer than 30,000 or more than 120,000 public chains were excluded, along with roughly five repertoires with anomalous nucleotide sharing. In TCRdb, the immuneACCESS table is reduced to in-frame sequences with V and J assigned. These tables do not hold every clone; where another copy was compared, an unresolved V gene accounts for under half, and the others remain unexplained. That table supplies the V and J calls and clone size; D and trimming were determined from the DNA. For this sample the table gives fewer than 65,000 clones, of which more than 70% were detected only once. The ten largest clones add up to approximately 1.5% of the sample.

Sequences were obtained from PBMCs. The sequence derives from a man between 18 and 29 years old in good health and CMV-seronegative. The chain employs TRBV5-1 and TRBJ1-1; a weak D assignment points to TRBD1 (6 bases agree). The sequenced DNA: TGCGCCAGCAGCTTCAGGGGATGGGACACTGAAGCTTTCTTT. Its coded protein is CASSFRGWDTEAFF.